This T cell receptor (beta chain) comes out of a study of shared clonotypes between healthy human individuals. Study-wide background: Per-donor plates numbered three CD4 naive, three CD4 memory, two CD8 naive and one CD8 memory.

The CDR3 runs to 14 residues. Profiled with immunoSEQ multiplex PCR; TCRdb holds only in-frame clones, not every one. The sample holds roughly 2,500,000 clones, over 85% seen once. This chain uses TRBV21-1 with TRBJ1-1; TRBD1, the table's D call, was not compared with the DNA. TRBV21-1 is described as a pseudogene. The clonotype originates from a man between 18 and 35 years old in good health. Some clones in this sample may be carry-over from other donors' samples. The specimen was naive CD4+ T cells from PBMCs. As to subset: CD45RA+ positively selected. The CDR3 region is CASSKGYRETEAFF. CDR3 DNA sequence: TGTGCCAGCAGCAAAGGATACAGGGAAACTGAAGCTTTCTTT.